The entry below describes one T cell receptor beta chain. This sample is drawn from a study of human T cells and chemical hapten exposure. As for time point: patch test 1, 2 weeks after DPC sensitization. Treatment: therapeutic diphenylcyclopropenone sensitization with weekly scalp DPC. The length of the CDR3 is 14 residues. Germline V gives CDR1 SGHVS, CDR2 FQNEAQ. V lost 7 bases to trimming and J lost 8 bases, with 17 bases between them. TCRdb reprocessed the RACE reads via MiXCR and lists one record per CDR3 protein. The sample lists some 340,000 distinct CDR3 sequences, roughly 6.9% occurring once.

The sequenced sample was whole blood, obtained in connection with sensitization to the hapten diphenylcyclopropenone (DPC). V gene TRBV7-8 combines with J gene TRBJ1-4; TRBD1 might be the D (6 bases). This TCR was sampled from a young woman with alopecia areata. Some clones in this sample may be carry-over from other donors' samples. The CDR3 sequence is CASTGGGEREKLFF. The CDR3 DNA reads TGTGCCAGCACTGGGGGCGGGGAGAGGGAAAAACTGTTTTTT.